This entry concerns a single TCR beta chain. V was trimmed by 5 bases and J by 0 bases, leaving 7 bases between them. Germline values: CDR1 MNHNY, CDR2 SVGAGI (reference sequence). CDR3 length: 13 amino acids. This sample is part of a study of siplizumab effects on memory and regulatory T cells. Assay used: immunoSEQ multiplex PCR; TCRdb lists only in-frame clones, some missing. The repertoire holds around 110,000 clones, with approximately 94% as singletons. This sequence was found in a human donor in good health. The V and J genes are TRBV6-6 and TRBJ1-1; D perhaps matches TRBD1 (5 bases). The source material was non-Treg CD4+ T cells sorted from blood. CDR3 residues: CASSKTVNTEAFF. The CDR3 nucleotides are TGTGCCAGCAGTAAGACAGTGAACACTGAAGCTTTCTTT.